This is a list of T cell receptor beta chains from one sample in a study of long-term antiretroviral therapy in people with HIV. Assay used: immunoSEQ multiplex PCR; TCRdb lists only in-frame clones, some missing. The repertoire consists of 15,000 to 20,000 clones, with about 88% occurring once and the leading ten covering less than 15%. The source material was unsorted PBMCs, sampled 6.9 years after starting antiretroviral therapy. The receptor set was obtained from a man aged 50 to 60 with HIV. Both conserved end residues are part of each CDR3. D genes are given only for firm matches. Not all rows give a size; the values are once, few, many and, for expanded clones, a class.

d_gene	abundance	v_gene	j_gene	CDR3aa	CDR3nt
TRBD2	NA	TRBV5-1	TRBJ2-2	CASGGLAGSSGELFF	TGCGCCAGCGGGGGCCTAGCGGGATCCTCCGGGGAGCTGTTTTTT
NA	NA	TRBV14	TRBJ2-3	CASSHSSFGGSGDTQYF	TGTGCCAGCAGCCACTCAAGCTTTGGGGGCAGCGGAGATACGCAGTATTTT
NA	NA	TRBV30	TRBJ2-1	CAWSVGGPGVYNEQFF	TGTGCCTGGAGTGTAGGAGGCCCAGGTGTCTACAATGAGCAGTTCTTC
NA	NA	TRBV5-1	TRBJ1-1	CASSLEGVAEAFF	TGCGCCAGCAGCTTGGAGGGGGTCGCAGAAGCTTTCTTT
TRBD1	NA	TRBV19	TRBJ2-7	CASSTGTGSYEQYF	TGTGCCAGTAGCACCGGGACAGGATCCTACGAGCAGTACTTC
NA	NA	TRBV5-6	TRBJ2-1	CASSLGGSNEQFF	TGTGCCAGCAGCTTGGGGGGTTCGAATGAGCAGTTCTTC
NA	NA	TRBV11-2	TRBJ2-2	CASSPLLQRTGELFF	TGTGCCAGCAGCCCCCTACTTCAGCGAACCGGGGAGCTGTTTTTT
NA	NA	TRBV5-8	TRBJ2-7	CASNPGQGLSYEQYF	TGTGCCAGCAACCCTGGGCAGGGCTTATCCTACGAGCAGTACTTC
NA	once	TRBV9	TRBJ2-2	CASSHPGSGIVYTGELFF	TGTGCCAGCAGCCACCCCGGGTCGGGAATTGTTTACACCGGGGAGCTGTTTTTT
NA	few	TRBV19	TRBJ1-1	CASSGKGPEAFF	TGTGCCAGTAGTGGCAAGGGCCCTGAAGCTTTCTTT
TRBD1	once	TRBV27	TRBJ2-2	CASSLYSGTANTGELFF	TGTGCCAGCAGTTTATACAGTGGGACAGCGAACACCGGGGAGCTGTTTTTT
NA	NA	TRBV6-1	TRBJ1-1	CASSEARKTEAFF	TGTGCCAGCAGTGAGGCGAGGAAAACTGAAGCTTTCTTT
NA	NA	TRBV19	TRBJ1-4	CASSRGVELFF	TGTGCCAGTAGTAGGGGGGTGGAACTGTTTTTT
NA	NA	TRBV7-9	TRBJ1-2	CASSLMSDGYTF	TGTGCCAGCAGCTTAATGTCGGATGGCTACACCTTC
NA	once	TRBV11-2	TRBJ2-7	CASSPLDTAYEQYF	TGTGCCAGCAGCCCTTTGGACACAGCCTACGAGCAGTACTTC
TRBD2	NA	TRBV7-2	TRBJ2-7	CASSSRLAGASYEQYF	TGTGCCAGCAGCTCACGACTAGCGGGTGCCTCCTACGAGCAGTACTTC
NA	medium-sized	TRBV9	TRBJ2-1	CASSVRGGPSYNEQFF	TGTGCCAGCAGCGTCCGCGGGGGCCCTTCCTACAATGAGCAGTTCTTC
NA	few	TRBV7-2	TRBJ2-3	CASTGSRIGSDTQYF	TGTGCCAGCACGGGCTCTAGGATTGGCTCTGATACGCAGTATTTT
TRBD2	NA	TRBV28	TRBJ2-2	CASSPGGENTGELFF	TGTGCCAGCAGTCCTGGGGGGGAGAACACCGGGGAGCTGTTTTTT
NA	NA	TRBV18	TRBJ2-2	CASSESVSGELFF	TGTGCCAGCTCAGAAAGTGTGAGCGGGGAGCTGTTTTTT
NA	NA	TRBV11-2	TRBJ1-1	CASSFGQSNTEAFF	TGTGCCAGCAGCTTCGGACAGTCGAACACTGAAGCTTTCTTT
NA	NA	TRBV18	TRBJ2-5	CASSPGGQAIQETQYF	TGTGCCAGCTCACCGGGAGGCCAGGCTATACAAGAGACCCAGTACTTC
TRBD1	NA	TRBV5-6	TRBJ1-5	CASSLADRVNQPQHF	TGTGCCAGCAGCTTGGCGGACAGGGTAAATCAGCCCCAGCATTTT
NA	NA	TRBV5-1	TRBJ2-2	CASSFGHEAGELFF	TGCGCCAGCAGCTTTGGACACGAGGCCGGGGAGCTGTTTTTT
TRBD1	NA	TRBV29-1	TRBJ2-7	CSVEDGQGYEQYF	TGCAGCGTTGAAGACGGACAGGGCTACGAGCAGTACTTC
NA	NA	TRBV28	TRBJ1-1	CASRILRGRGNTEAFF	TGTGCCAGCAGGATCCTAAGGGGAAGGGGGAACACTGAAGCTTTCTTT
NA	NA	TRBV7-9	TRBJ2-2	CASSFGGTGELFF	TGTGCCAGCAGCTTTGGGGGCACCGGGGAGCTGTTTTTT
NA	NA	TRBV11-2	TRBJ1-1	CASSPSGANTEAFF	TGTGCCAGCAGCCCGTCCGGAGCGAACACTGAAGCTTTCTTT
NA	NA	TRBV16	TRBJ2-7	CASSHTDGISYEQYF	TGTGCCAGCAGCCATACGGACGGAATCTCCTACGAGCAGTACTTC
NA	NA	TRBV20-1	TRBJ2-7	CSAAGGYEQYF	TGCAGTGCTGCTGGAGGCTACGAGCAGTACTTC
NA	NA	TRBV30	TRBJ2-1	CAWSVQGNEQFF	TGTGCCTGGAGTGTACAGGGTAATGAGCAGTTCTTC
TRBD1	NA	TRBV5-4	TRBJ1-1	CASSFPGGTEAFF	TGTGCCAGCAGCTTTCCAGGGGGCACTGAGGCTTTCTTT
NA	NA	TRBV7-9	TRBJ1-1	CASSLEGMNTEAFF	TGTGCCAGCAGCTTAGAGGGTATGAACACTGAAGCTTTCTTT
TRBD1	NA	TRBV28	TRBJ2-5	CASRHPGQGRETQYF	TGTGCCAGCAGACATCCGGGACAGGGGAGGGAGACCCAGTACTTC
NA	NA	TRBV28	TRBJ1-5	CASSLGGSNQPQHF	TGTGCCAGCAGTTTAGGGGGGAGCAATCAGCCCCAGCATTTT
NA	NA	TRBV11-3	TRBJ2-1	CASSKTRTAPYNEQFF	TGTGCCAGCAGCAAAACTCGGACGGCGCCTTACAATGAGCAGTTCTTC
TRBD1	once	TRBV6-6	TRBJ2-7	CASSQTGTVAYEQYF	TGTGCCAGCAGCCAAACCGGGACAGTCGCCTACGAGCAGTACTTC
NA	NA	TRBV29-1	TRBJ2-1	CSVEVVGYNEQFF	TGCAGCGTTGAAGTTGTGGGCTACAATGAGCAGTTCTTC
TRBD1	NA	TRBV5-1	TRBJ2-5	CASSFLQGEGDQYF	TGCGCCAGCAGCTTCTTACAGGGGGAAGGGGACCAGTACTTC
NA	once	TRBV27	TRBJ1-2	CASSLYGAGYGYTF	TGTGCCAGCAGTTTATACGGAGCTGGCTATGGCTACACCTTC
NA	NA	TRBV15	TRBJ2-1	CATSGGGNYNEQFF	TGTGCCACCAGCGGGGGCGGGAACTACAATGAGCAGTTCTTC
NA	NA	TRBV7-2	TRBJ2-5	CASSLRQGQETQYF	TGTGCCAGCAGCTTAAGGCAGGGGCAAGAGACCCAGTACTTC
NA	few	TRBV7-9	TRBJ1-2	CASSLGDYGYTF	TGTGCCAGCAGCTTAGGTGATTATGGCTACACCTTC
TRBD1	NA	TRBV30	TRBJ1-5	CAWSLTRTGGNQPQHF	TGTGCCTGGAGTCTAACCAGGACAGGAGGAAATCAGCCCCAGCATTTT
NA	NA	TRBV15	TRBJ2-5	CATSREGRGVVETQYF	TGTGCCACCAGCAGAGAGGGCAGGGGCGTAGTAGAGACCCAGTACTTC